Listed here are 25 T cell receptor beta chains from one sample, sequenced in a study of CD8 T cells in ankylosing spondylitis. TCRdb re-called the 5' RACE reads through MiXCR, storing one row per CDR3 protein. The data show 220,000 or so distinct CDR3 sequences, under 12% seen once. Specimen: blood, either unsorted or a sorted T cell fraction (not recorded which). The receptor set was obtained from a male donor with ankylosing spondylitis or in good health (not recorded which).

This clonotype has ten or more counts. The chain combines TRBV4-2 with TRBJ2-5, with 8 positions matching TRBD1. The junction had 15 bases not matched to a gene; V was cut back by 1 base and J by 5 bases. The germline V gene has CDR1 LGHNA and CDR2 YNFKEQ. The CDR3 consists of 18 residues. CDR3 nucleotide sequence: TGTGCCAGCAGCCAAGCGTCCCTGTCGACAGGGGTTCGGGAGACCCAGTACTTC. It translates to CASSQASLSTGVRETQYF.

This clonotype was seen repeatedly, ten times or more. This sequence joins TRBV29-1 and TRBJ2-5, with a tentative D call TRBD2 (6 bases). Deletions cut 3 bases from V and 0 bases from J, with 17 bases between. CDR1 and CDR2 (germline): SQVTM, ANQGSEA. The CDR3 covers 16 residues. CDR3 region: CSVEFGSSAYQETQYF. CDR3 bases: TGCAGCGTTGAGTTCGGTTCTAGCGCCTACCAAGAGACCCAGTACTTC.

The sample holds many counts of this clonotype. This rearrangement joins TRBV5-6 to TRBJ2-5, with D possibly TRBD1 on 5 matching bases. This CDR3 has 13 amino acids. Germline V CDR1 and CDR2: SGHDT, YYEEEE. V shed 2 bases and J shed 5 bases, with 10 bases lying between them. The CDR3 DNA sequence: TGTGCCAGCAGCTTTGGGGCGGTTGAGACCCAGTACTTC. This gives the protein CASSFGAVETQYF.

This clonotype was counted at least ten times. The chain is built from TRBV5-1 and TRBJ2-5; D might be TRBD2 (6 bases). V was shortened by 3 bases and J by 4 bases, with 22 bases between the two germline ends. Per the germline V gene, CDR1 is SGHRS and CDR2 is YFSETQ. The CDR3 loop spans 17 amino acids. The CDR3 protein is CASSSAARGSLVETQYF. CDR3 coding DNA: TGCGCCAGCAGCTCTGCCGCTCGGGGGAGTTTAGTAGAGACCCAGTACTTC.

As for this clonotype: One base away lies a much larger clone, so this may be a sequencing read error. This chain links TRBV5-1 with TRBJ2-3; 9 bases map to TRBD1. V trimming: 1 base; J trimming: 3 bases; junction bases outside the gene matches: 6. This CDR3 contains 16 residues. Germline V gene lookup returns CDR1 SGHRS and CDR2 YFSETQ. The CDR3 DNA reads as TGCGCCAGCAGCTTGCCGGGACAGGGTGTGACAGATACGCAGTATTTT. Translating it yields CASSLPGQGVTDTQYF.

This clonotype was counted at least ten times. The V gene is TRBV29-1, the J gene TRBJ1-5; D is unresolved. The CDR3 contains 13 residues. Trimming removed 1 base at V and 6 bases at J, with 10 bases between. The germline V gene encodes CDR1 SQVTM and CDR2 ANQGSEA. The CDR3 region is CSVEGGNGQPQHF. CDR3 coding DNA: TGCAGCGTTGAAGGGGGTAACGGTCAGCCCCAGCATTTT.

V and J are TRBV7-9 and TRBJ2-4; D unresolved. Germline CDR1 is SEHNR and CDR2 is FQNEAQ (reference sequence). V dropped 1 base and J dropped 9 bases, with 10 bases sitting between them. This CDR3 comprises 13 residues. The CDR3 region is CASSLDVESIQYF. CDR3 coding DNA: TGTGCCAGCAGCTTAGATGTAGAGTCCATTCAGTACTTC.

This clonotype has only a few counts. The gene calls are TRBV28 and TRBJ2-7, with 8 bases lining up with TRBD2. The J segment lost 4 bases and the V segment lost 2 bases, leaving 7 bases of the junction unmatched. Per the germline V gene, CDR1 is MDHEN and CDR2 is SYDVKM. The CDR3 totals 15 residues. In DNA form, the CDR3 reads TGTGCCAGCAGTTTAGGGAGCGGGGGATTTTACGAGCAGTACTTC. Translation: CASSLGSGGFYEQYF.

This clonotype was recorded at least ten times. The chain has TRBV12-3 or TRBV12-4 and TRBJ2-7; D uncertain. The CDR3 covers 11 residues. The V and J ends lost 8 bases and 3 bases respectively, with 8 bases between them. DNA for the CDR3: TGTGCCAGCCGACGGTTCTACGAGCAGTACTTC. Translation: CASRRFYEQYF.

This clonotype showed up many times. This rearrangement joins TRBV20-1 to TRBJ1-2, with a possible D match to TRBD1 (6 bases). The CDR3 length is 12 residues. Germline CDR1 reads DFQATT; CDR2 reads SNEGSKA (reference sequence). Between the trimmed V and J ends, which lost 6 bases and 7 bases, there was a span of 15 bases. The DNA for the CDR3 is TGCAGTGCCCTTTGGGGGGGCAGTGGCTACACCTTC. This codes for CSALWGGSGYTF.

J is TRBJ1-3 and V is TRBV12-3 or TRBV12-4, with 7 bases identical to TRBD1. The CDR3 length is 16 residues. With 6 bases clipped from V and 0 bases from J, the junction kept 8 bases outside the gene matches. In DNA form, the CDR3 reads TGTGCCAGCAGCAGGGGACAGCTAAACTCTGGAAACACCATATATTTT. This encodes CASSRGQLNSGNTIYF.

This clonotype was seen many times. V is TRBV28 and J is TRBJ1-2, with D possibly TRBD1 on 5 matching bases. The CDR3 covers 18 residues. Germline lookup yields CDR1 MDHEN and CDR2 SYDVKM. The V end lost 3 bases, the J end lost 0 bases, and 20 bases lay between the germline ends. CDR3 residues: CASSFQGFPVPANYGYTF. The CDR3 DNA follows: TGTGCCAGCAGTTTTCAGGGATTCCCTGTCCCCGCTAACTATGGCTACACCTTC.

This clonotype was seen at least ten times. The rearrangement joins TRBV20-1 to TRBJ2-7; D is uncertain. V was shortened by 6 bases and J by 6 bases, with 21 bases between the two germline ends. Germline V gene data show CDR1 as DFQATT and CDR2 as SNEGSKA (reference sequence). The length of the CDR3 is 14 residues. CDR3 coding DNA: TGCAGTGCACCCCAAGGCCAAACACTGGCCGAGCAGTACTTC. Translating gives CSAPQGQTLAEQYF.

The sample holds a few counts of this clonotype. The chain carries TRBV27 and TRBJ2-1, with no clear D. The CDR3 is 13 residues long. Per the germline V gene, CDR1 is MNHEY and CDR2 is SMNVEV (reference sequence). Deletions cut 3 bases from V and 10 bases from J, with 13 bases between. For the CDR3, the DNA is TGTGCCAGCAGTTTCGTCGAAAACGAGGAGCAGTTCTTC. Protein product: CASSFVENEEQFF.

This clonotype has at least ten counts. The chain recombines TRBV20-1 with TRBJ2-1; possibly TRBD2 for D (7 bases). V gave up 4 bases and J gave up 4 bases, with 23 bases separating them. The V gene's germline CDR1 is DFQATT and CDR2 SNEGSKA (reference sequence). The CDR3 length is 17 residues. The CDR3 region is CSANGGAGGHYYNEQFF. As DNA, the CDR3 is TGCAGTGCTAATGGGGGGGCTGGCGGACACTATTACAATGAGCAGTTCTTC.

The chain is built from TRBV18 and TRBJ2-3; no definite D call. Germline lookup yields CDR1 KGHSH and CDR2 LQKENI. V shed 6 bases and J shed 4 bases, with 17 bases lying between them. The CDR3 has 15 residues. The CDR3 nucleotides are TGTGCCAGCTCCCCCAACCAGGCGGCCGCAGATACGCAGTATTTT. The encoded protein is CASSPNQAAADTQYF.

About this clonotype: This may be a read error: a much more frequent sequence differs by one nucleotide. The chain carries TRBV3-1 and TRBJ2-1; D gene ambiguous. This CDR3 spans 14 amino acids. The germline V gene has CDR1 LGHDT and CDR2 YNNKEL (reference sequence). Deletions cut 5 bases from V and 7 bases from J, with 15 bases between. The chain's CDR3 is CASSTSLVRNEQFF. In DNA form, the CDR3 reads TGTGCCAGCAGCACAAGCCTGGTAAGGAATGAGCAGTTCTTC.

The table lists this clonotype with many counts. This sequence joins TRBV10-3 and TRBJ2-3; D possibly corresponds to TRBD1 (5 bases). The CDR3 sequence is 15 residues long. The germline V gene has CDR1 ENHRY and CDR2 SYGVKD. V lost 6 bases, J lost 5 bases, and 18 bases lay in between. The DNA of the CDR3 is TGTGCCATCAGCCTCACCGAGGACACCGGAGATACGCAGTATTTT. It specifies CAISLTEDTGDTQYF.

This clonotype appeared many times. This chain links TRBV12-3 or TRBV12-4 with TRBJ2-7, with 9 positions matching TRBD1. The CDR3 runs to 14 residues. The ends lost 6 bases at V and 4 bases at J; junction bases unmatched: 7. The CDR3 nucleotides are TGTGCCAGCAGCTCCGGGACAGGGATATACGAGCAGTACTTC. This gives the protein CASSSGTGIYEQYF.

V is TRBV6-1 and J is TRBJ2-7; 7 nucleotides align to TRBD1. There are 13 residues in the CDR3. The trim removed 3 bases at V and 6 bases at J, leaving 5 bases unmatched. Germline loops: CDR1 MNHNS, CDR2 SASEGT. The CDR3 reads CASSESAGGEQYF. The CDR3 DNA is TGTGCCAGCAGTGAGTCGGCAGGGGGCGAGCAGTACTTC.

The rearrangement links TRBV3-1 to TRBJ2-3; 9 nucleotides match TRBD1. CDR1 and CDR2 from the germline V gene are LGHDT and YNNKEL (reference sequence). The CDR3 runs to 17 residues. The V gene end was trimmed by 4 bases and the J gene end by 1 base; junction bases not matched to a gene: 9. CDR3 protein: CASSPLPWTGGTDTQYF. The CDR3, as DNA: TGTGCCAGCAGCCCGCTCCCATGGACAGGGGGCACAGATACGCAGTATTTT.

Only a few counts were recorded for this clonotype. This sequence joins TRBV29-1 and TRBJ1-1, with D uncertain. The CDR3 is made up of 13 amino acids. Per the germline V gene, CDR1 is SQVTM and CDR2 is ANQGSEA. V gave up 6 bases and J gave up 1 base, with 12 bases separating them. The CDR3 DNA reads TGCAGCGTCGCGACGGACTGGAACACTGAAGCTTTCTTT. Translated: CSVATDWNTEAFF.

This clonotype was recorded at least ten times. The rearrangement links TRBV20-1 to TRBJ2-7; TRBD2 aligns across 13 bases. The junction had 7 bases not matched to a gene; V was cut back by 5 bases and J by 3 bases. Germline values: CDR1 DFQATT, CDR2 SNEGSKA (reference sequence). CDR3 length equals 15 residues. CDR3 amino acids: CSASPWTSGGYEQYF. The CDR3 DNA sequence: TGCAGTGCTTCTCCGTGGACTAGCGGGGGCTACGAGCAGTACTTC.

The chain recombines TRBV18 with TRBJ1-3; tentative D call: TRBD1 (5 bases). Germline-derived CDR1 and CDR2 are KGHSH and LQKENI. CDR3 size: 15 residues. V was pared by 2 bases and J by 0 bases, with 8 bases between. In DNA, the CDR3 is TGTGCCAGCTCACCAGGGACGGCCTCTGGAAACACCATATATTTT. Residues: CASSPGTASGNTIYF.

Concerning this clonotype: This may be a read error: a much more frequent sequence differs by one nucleotide. The chain carries TRBV25-1 and TRBJ1-3; possibly TRBD1 for D (5 bases). The V and J ends lost 5 bases and 4 bases respectively, with 24 bases between them. CDR1 and CDR2 from the germline V gene are MGHDK and SYGVNS. This CDR3 region has 18 residues. The CDR3 loop is CASSPHKTGIGAGNTIYF. The CDR3 DNA sequence: TGTGCCAGCAGTCCACATAAAACCGGGATAGGGGCCGGAAACACCATATATTTT.